This TCR beta chain is drawn from a study of blood T cell repertoires in COVID-19. Study overall: Sources were T cells, B-cell-depleted T cells, or PBMCs; the material itself was cDNA or gDNA.

V was cut by 5 bases and J by 4 bases, with 12 bases left in between. CDR1 GTSNPN and CDR2 SVGIG come from the germline V gene (reference sequence). The CDR3 runs 13 residues. The method was immunoSEQ multiplex PCR; TCRdb's version includes in-frame clones alone and lacks a portion of them. The table includes 230,000 or so clones, around 88% detected once. The receptor's source is a man aged 40-55 years with active or convalescent COVID-19. The chain employs TRBV30 and TRBJ1-5; D is ambiguous. The sequenced material came from peripheral blood. Here the CDR3 reads CAWAPGGNQPQHF. The CDR3 DNA reads TGTGCCTGGGCACCTGGAGGAAATCAGCCCCAGCATTTT. The full variable domain, rest sourced from reference TRBV30 and TRBJ1-5, is SQTIHQWPATLVQPVGSPLSLECTVEGTSNPNLYWYRQAAGRGLQLLFYSVGIGQISSEVPQNLSASRPQDRQFILSSKKLLLSDSGFYLCAWAPGGNQPQHFGDGTRLSIL.